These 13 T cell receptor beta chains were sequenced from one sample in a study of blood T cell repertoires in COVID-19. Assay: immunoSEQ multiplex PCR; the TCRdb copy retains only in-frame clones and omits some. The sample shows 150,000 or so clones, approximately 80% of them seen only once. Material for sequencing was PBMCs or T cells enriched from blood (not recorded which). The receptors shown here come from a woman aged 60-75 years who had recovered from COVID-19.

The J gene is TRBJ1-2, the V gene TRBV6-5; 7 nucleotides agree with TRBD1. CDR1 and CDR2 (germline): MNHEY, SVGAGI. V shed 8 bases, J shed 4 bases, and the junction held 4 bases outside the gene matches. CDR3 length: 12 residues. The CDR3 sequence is CASQTGSYGYTF. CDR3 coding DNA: TGTGCCAGCCAGACAGGGAGCTATGGCTACACCTTC.

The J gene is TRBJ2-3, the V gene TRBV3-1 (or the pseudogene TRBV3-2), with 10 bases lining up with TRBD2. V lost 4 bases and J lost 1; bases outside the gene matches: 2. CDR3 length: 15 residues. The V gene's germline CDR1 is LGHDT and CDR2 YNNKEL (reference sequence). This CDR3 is CASSPAGGRTDTQYF. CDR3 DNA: TGTGCCAGCAGCCCAGCGGGGGGGCGCACAGATACGCAGTATTTT.

The CDR3 here is CASSQTAAGLNSPLHF. The DNA for the CDR3 is TGCGCCAGCAGCCAGACTGCGGCTGGCCTGAATTCACCCCTCCACTTT. V usage is TRBV5-1 and J usage is TRBJ1-6; D gene unclear. The germline V and J ends were trimmed by 4 bases and 7 bases, with 18 bases remaining between them. The CDR3 sequence is 16 residues long. The germline gives CDR1 SGHRS, CDR2 YFSETQ.

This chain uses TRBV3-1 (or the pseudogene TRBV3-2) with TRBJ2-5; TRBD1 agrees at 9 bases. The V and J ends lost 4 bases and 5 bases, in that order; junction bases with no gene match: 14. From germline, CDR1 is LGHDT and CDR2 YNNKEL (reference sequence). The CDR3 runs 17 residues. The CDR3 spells CASSPWTGDLNSETQYF. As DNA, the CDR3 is TGTGCCAGCAGCCCCTGGACAGGGGACTTAAATTCGGAGACCCAGTACTTC.

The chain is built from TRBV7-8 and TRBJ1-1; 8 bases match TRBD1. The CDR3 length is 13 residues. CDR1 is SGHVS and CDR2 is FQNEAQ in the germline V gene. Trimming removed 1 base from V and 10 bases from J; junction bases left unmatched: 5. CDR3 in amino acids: CASSLVDRVGAFF. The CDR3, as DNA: TGTGCCAGCAGCTTAGTGGACAGGGTGGGAGCTTTCTTT.

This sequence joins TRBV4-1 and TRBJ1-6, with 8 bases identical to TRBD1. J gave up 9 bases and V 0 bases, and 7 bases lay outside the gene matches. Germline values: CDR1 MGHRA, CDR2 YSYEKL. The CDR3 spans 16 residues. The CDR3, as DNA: TGCGCCAGCAGCCAAGAGTCCAGGGGGCTTCGTTCACCCCTCCACTTT. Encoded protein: CASSQESRGLRSPLHF.

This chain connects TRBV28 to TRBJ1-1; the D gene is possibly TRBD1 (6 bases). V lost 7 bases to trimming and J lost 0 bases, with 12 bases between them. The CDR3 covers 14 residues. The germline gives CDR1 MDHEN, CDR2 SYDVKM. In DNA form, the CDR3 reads TGTGCCAGCACCGAGGACAGCTTGAACACTGAAGCTTTCTTT. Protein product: CASTEDSLNTEAFF.

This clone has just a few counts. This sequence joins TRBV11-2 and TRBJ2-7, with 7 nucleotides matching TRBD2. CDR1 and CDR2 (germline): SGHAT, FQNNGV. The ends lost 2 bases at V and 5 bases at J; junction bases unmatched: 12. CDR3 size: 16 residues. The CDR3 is CASSLQTLRREHEQYF. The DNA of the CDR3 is TGTGCCAGCAGCTTACAAACCCTGAGGCGGGAGCACGAGCAGTACTTC.

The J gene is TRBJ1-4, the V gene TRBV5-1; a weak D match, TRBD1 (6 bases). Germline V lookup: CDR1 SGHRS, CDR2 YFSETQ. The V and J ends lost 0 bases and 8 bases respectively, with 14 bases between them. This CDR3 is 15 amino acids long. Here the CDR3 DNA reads TGCGCCAGCAGCTTGGACGGGACACCTACCGAAAAACTGTTTTTT. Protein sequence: CASSLDGTPTEKLFF.

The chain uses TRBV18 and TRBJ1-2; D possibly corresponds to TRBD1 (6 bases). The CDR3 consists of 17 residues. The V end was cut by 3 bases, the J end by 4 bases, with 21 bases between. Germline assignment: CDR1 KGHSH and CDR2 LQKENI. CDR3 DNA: TGTGCCAGCTCACCGACTTGGGACATTCCTACCAGCTATGGCTACACCTTC. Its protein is CASSPTWDIPTSYGYTF.

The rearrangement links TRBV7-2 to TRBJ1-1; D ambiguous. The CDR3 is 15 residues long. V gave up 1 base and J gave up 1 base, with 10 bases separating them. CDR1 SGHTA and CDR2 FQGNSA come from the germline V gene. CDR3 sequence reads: CASSLGGWPNTEAFF. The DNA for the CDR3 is TGTGCCAGCAGCTTAGGCGGGTGGCCGAACACTGAAGCTTTCTTT.

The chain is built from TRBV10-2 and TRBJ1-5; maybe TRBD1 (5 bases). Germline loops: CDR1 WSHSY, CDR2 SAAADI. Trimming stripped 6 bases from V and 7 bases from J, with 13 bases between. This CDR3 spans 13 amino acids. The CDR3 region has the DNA TGCGCCAGCAGCGAGGGGCTGTCGCAGCCCCAGCATTTT. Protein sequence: CASSEGLSQPQHF.

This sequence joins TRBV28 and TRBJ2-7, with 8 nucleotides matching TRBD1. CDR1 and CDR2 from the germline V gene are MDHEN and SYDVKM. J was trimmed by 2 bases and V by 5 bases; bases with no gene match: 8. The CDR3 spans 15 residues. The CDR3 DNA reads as TGTGCCAGCAGTCTTGCAGGGGGCCGGGCCTACGAGCAGTACTTC. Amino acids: CASSLAGGRAYEQYF.